These 30 T cell receptor beta chains were sequenced from one sample in a study of T cell responses to AZD1222 COVID-19 vaccine. Using immunoSEQ multiplex PCR, the repertoire was profiled, and TCRdb retains in-frame clones only, with some absent. The sample lists tens of thousands of clones, around 87% occurring once. The sequences come from peripheral blood, collected on day 0 of AZD1222 vaccination. The receptors were gathered from an adult in good health.

The chain carries TRBV7-3 and TRBJ2-6; TRBD1 matches at 7 bases. CDR1 is SGHTA, CDR2 FQGTGA, per germline. V dropped 2 bases and J dropped 2; count of bases not matched to a gene: 0. This CDR3 is 15 amino acids long. The CDR3 protein is CASSLQGAGANVLTF. CDR3 nucleotides: TGTGCCAGCAGCTTACAGGGGGCTGGGGCCAACGTCCTGACTTTC. Drawing the rest from reference TRBV7-3 and TRBJ2-6, the complete variable domain is GAGVSQTPSNKVTEKGKYVELRCDPISGHTALYWYRQSLGQGPEFLIYFQGTGAADDSGLPNDRFFAVRPEGSVSTLKIQRTERGDSAVYLCASSLQGAGANVLTFGAGSRLTVL.

The chain couples TRBV6-1 to TRBJ2-7; TRBD1 matches at 8 bases. V gave up 4 bases and J gave up 2 bases; unmatched junction bases: 10. CDR1 is MNHNS, CDR2 SASEGT, per germline. There are 16 residues in the CDR3. The DNA of the CDR3 is TGTGCCAGCAGTGGGCATCTAGCAGGGGGCCCCTACGAGCAGTACTTC. Residues: CASSGHLAGGPYEQYF.

The V call is TRBV12-3 or TRBV12-4, the J call TRBJ1-2, with D possibly being TRBD1 (5 bases). This CDR3 has 13 amino acids. V lost 3 bases to trimming and J lost 8 bases, with 13 bases between them. Here the CDR3 reads CASSLRAGYGYTF. The CDR3 DNA is TGTGCCAGCAGTTTGAGGGCAGGGTACGGCTACACCTTC.

The chain is built from TRBV11-2 and TRBJ2-3, with D possibly being TRBD1 (5 bases). Germline V gene sequence: CDR1 SGHAT, CDR2 FQNNGV. The CDR3 is made up of 15 amino acids. V was trimmed by 2 bases and J by 0 bases, leaving 9 bases between them. CDR3 sequence reads: CASSLRQTSTDTQYF. CDR3 bases: TGTGCCAGCAGCTTACGACAGACTAGCACAGATACGCAGTATTTT.

The J gene is TRBJ2-7, the V gene TRBV6-5; D might be TRBD1 (6 bases). This CDR3 is built from 12 residues. The germline CDR1 and CDR2 sequences are MNHEY and SVGAGI. The V end was cut by 6 bases, the J end by 7 bases, with 13 bases between. The CDR3 DNA follows: TGTGCCAGCAGGGGGGACATAAGAGAGCAGTACTTC. Residues: CASRGDIREQYF.

The chain uses TRBV27 and TRBJ1-5, with D unresolved. Trimming shortened V by 1 base and J by 5 bases, and 15 bases separated the two germline ends. Germline V gene data show CDR1 as MNHEY and CDR2 as SMNVEV (reference sequence). The CDR3 spans 16 residues. The CDR3 spells CASSLLGSLRDQPQHF. The CDR3 coding sequence is TGTGCCAGCAGTTTATTGGGGAGTCTGCGCGATCAGCCCCAGCATTTT.

The chain's CDR3 is CASSEVQGDNSPLHF. The CDR3 DNA reads as TGTGCCAGCAGTGAGGTGCAGGGAGATAATTCACCCCTCCACTTT. This chain joins TRBV25-1 and TRBJ1-6, with a tentative D call TRBD1 (5 bases). The CDR3 sequence is 15 residues long. CDR1 MGHDK and CDR2 SYGVNS come from the germline V gene. V lost 3 bases and J 5 bases, leaving 11 bases between the germline ends.

This chain connects TRBV9 to TRBJ2-1; 10 bases are a match to TRBD2. The CDR3 runs to 18 residues. V was clipped by 0 bases and J by 4 bases; unmatched bases: 10. CDR1 and CDR2 from the germline V gene are SGDLS and YYNGEE. The CDR3 protein is CASSVVGSSGSKYNEQFF. The CDR3 nucleotides are TGTGCCAGCAGCGTAGTTGGGTCTAGCGGGAGTAAATACAATGAGCAGTTCTTC. Filled out from reference TRBV9 and TRBJ2-1, the complete variable domain reads DSGVTQTPKHLITATGQRVTLRCSPRSGDLSVYWYQQSLDQGLQFLIQYYNGEERAKGNILERFSAQQFPDLHSELNLSSLELGDSALYFCASSVVGSSGSKYNEQFFGPGTRLTVL.

This clone was observed a single time. The chain is built from TRBV11-2 and TRBJ1-1; D gene ambiguous. The germline CDR1 and CDR2 sequences are SGHAT and FQNNGV. The CDR3 length is 14 residues. V dropped 10 bases and J dropped 4 bases, with 19 bases sitting between them. CDR3 in amino acids: CAIGSGAAGTEAFF. Here the CDR3 DNA reads TGTGCCATCGGGTCCGGTGCAGCGGGCACTGAAGCTTTCTTT.

The chain's CDR3 is CASSQPSRSNTGELFF. The CDR3 DNA reads as TGCGCCAGCAGCCAACCCTCTAGGTCGAACACCGGGGAGCTGTTTTTT. V and J are TRBV4-1 and TRBJ2-2; D remains unclear. Per the germline V gene, CDR1 is MGHRA and CDR2 is YSYEKL. Trimming pared 2 bases from V and 0 bases from J, leaving 10 bases between. The CDR3 runs to 16 residues.

The chain carries TRBV6-5 and TRBJ1-3; perhaps TRBD1 as D (6 bases). Germline CDR1 and CDR2: MNHEY and SVGAGI. The V gene lost 6 bases and the J gene lost 0 bases, with 9 bases spanning the gap. This CDR3 spans 14 amino acids. The CDR3: CASRDRVSGNTIYF. The CDR3 DNA sequence: TGTGCCAGCAGGGACAGAGTCTCTGGAAACACCATATATTTT.

The chain is built from TRBV19 and TRBJ1-5, with D hard to call. This CDR3 is built from 15 residues. Germline CDR1 is LNHDA and CDR2 is SQIVND (reference sequence). The V and J ends lost 9 bases and 0 bases respectively, with 15 bases between them. CDR3 region: CASRTYVYSNQPQHF. CDR3 coding DNA: TGTGCCAGCAGGACGTACGTCTATAGCAATCAGCCCCAGCATTTT.

The chain carries TRBV18 and TRBJ1-4; no reliable D call. Per the germline V gene, CDR1 is KGHSH and CDR2 is LQKENI. The CDR3 loop spans 15 amino acids. Trimming took 3 bases from V and 5 from J, leaving 13 bases between them. CDR3 nucleotide sequence: TGTGCCAGCTCACCTGGAGCAAACCGAAATGAAAAACTGTTTTTT. Translating gives CASSPGANRNEKLFF.

The V gene is TRBV2, the J gene TRBJ1-5; D unresolved. Germline V gene sequence: CDR1 SNHLY, CDR2 FYNNEI. This CDR3 has 13 residues. The V end lost 0 bases, the J end lost 6 bases, and 6 bases lay between the germline ends. As DNA, the CDR3 is TGTGCCAGCAGTGAAGCGCTCTCTCAGCCCCAGCATTTT. Translating gives CASSEALSQPQHF.

The chain joins TRBV19 to TRBJ2-7, with D unclear. The CDR3 has 14 amino acids. V gave up 1 base and J gave up 1 base, with 8 bases separating them. Germline V lookup: CDR1 LNHDA, CDR2 SQIVND (reference sequence). The DNA of the CDR3 is TGTGCCAGTAGTATAGGGACGGTATCCTACGAGCAGTACTTC. Translation: CASSIGTVSYEQYF.

J is TRBJ2-7 and V is TRBV5-6; TRBD1 matches 8 bases. CDR3 length equals 15 residues. V shed 1 base, J shed 1 base, and the junction held 4 bases outside the gene matches. The germline gives CDR1 SGHDT, CDR2 YYEEEE. The CDR3 DNA reads TGTGCCAGCAGCTTGAAAACAGGGGGTTCCTACGAGCAGTACTTC. This encodes CASSLKTGGSYEQYF.

The chain links TRBV6-4 to TRBJ2-1, with 14 bases aligning to TRBD2. Germline loops: CDR1 MRHNA, CDR2 SNTAGT. With 0 bases clipped from V and 6 bases from J, the junction kept 1 base outside the gene matches. The length of the CDR3 is 16 residues. CDR3 sequence reads: CASSDSGTSGSNEQFF. CDR3 nucleotide sequence: TGTGCCAGCAGTGACTCTGGGACTAGCGGGAGCAATGAGCAGTTCTTC.

This clone has a single count. The CDR3 region is CASRTQTQETQYF. CDR3 DNA: TGTGCCAGCAGAACACAGACCCAAGAGACCCAGTACTTC. V usage is TRBV2 and J usage is TRBJ2-5; unclear D gene. Trimming left V 6 bases short and J 1 base short, with 9 bases between. CDR3 size: 13 residues. Germline CDR1 is SNHLY and CDR2 is FYNNEI.

This clone was detected only a few times. J is TRBJ2-1 and V is TRBV7-2, with D maybe TRBD2 (6 bases). The CDR3 is made up of 14 amino acids. The germline V gene has CDR1 SGHTA and CDR2 FQGNSA. Between the trimmed V and J ends, which lost 5 bases and 5 bases, there was a span of 13 bases. CDR3: CASSGGTTHNEQFF. The CDR3 DNA is TGTGCCAGCAGCGGAGGGACGACTCACAATGAGCAGTTCTTC.

This clone was detected only once. The CDR3 is CASSLPPPRDWQHTDTQYF. CDR3 bases: TGTGCCAGCAGTTTACCCCCACCCCGGGACTGGCAGCACACAGATACGCAGTATTTT. This chain uses TRBV28 with TRBJ2-3; D might be TRBD2 (6 bases). V was shortened by 2 bases and J by 2 bases, with 23 bases between the two germline ends. CDR1 and CDR2 from the germline V gene are MDHEN and SYDVKM. The CDR3 spans 19 residues. Full variable domain (outside the CDR3, taken from reference TRBV28 and TRBJ2-3): DVKVTQSSRYLVKRTGEKVFLECVQDMDHENMFWYRQDPGLGLRLIYFSYDVKMKEKGDIPEGYSVSREKKERFSLILESASTNQTSMYLCASSLPPPRDWQHTDTQYFGPGTRLTVL.

This sequence joins TRBV6-5 and TRBJ1-5, with no clear D. The CDR3 runs to 15 residues. The germline CDR1 and CDR2 sequences are MNHEY and SVGAGI. The ends were cut back, 6 bases at V and 1 base at J, with 13 bases in the middle. The CDR3 spells CASSPYRGSNQPQHF. The CDR3, as DNA: TGTGCCAGCAGCCCCTATCGAGGAAGCAATCAGCCCCAGCATTTT.

This clone has just one count. This chain links TRBV19 with TRBJ2-2, with D possibly TRBD1 on 6 matching bases. The germline CDR1 and CDR2 sequences are LNHDA and SQIVND (reference sequence). The length of the CDR3 is 14 residues. Trimming removed 4 bases at V and 4 bases at J, with 10 bases between. CDR3 loop: CASSTTGITGELFF. The CDR3 DNA reads as TGTGCCAGTAGTACCACAGGGATCACCGGGGAGCTGTTTTTT. Full variable domain (rest looked up from reference TRBV19 and TRBJ2-2): DGGITQSPKYLFRKEGQNVTLSCEQNLNHDAMYWYRQDPGQGLRLIYYSQIVNDFQKGDIAEGYSVSREKKESFPLTVTSAQKNPTAFYLCASSTTGITGELFFGEGSRLTVL.

The chain combines TRBV5-5 with TRBJ1-6; the D gene is possibly TRBD1 (6 bases). The ends were cut back, 6 bases at V and 7 bases at J, with 17 bases in the middle. The CDR3 contains 15 residues. From germline, CDR1 is SGHKS and CDR2 YYEKEE (reference sequence). The CDR3 is CASTSEGGWNSPLHF. DNA for the CDR3: TGTGCCAGCACCTCGGAAGGGGGATGGAATTCACCCCTCCACTTT.

The genes are TRBV5-1 and TRBJ1-6; maybe TRBD1 (5 bases). V was trimmed by 0 bases and J by 4 bases, leaving 11 bases between them. Germline V gene lookup returns CDR1 SGHRS and CDR2 YFSETQ. CDR3 length: 16 amino acids. CDR3 residues: CASSLVNGGYNSPLHF. CDR3 bases: TGCGCCAGCAGCTTGGTCAACGGGGGTTATAATTCACCCCTCCACTTT. The full variable domain, with the rest looked up from reference TRBV5-1 and TRBJ1-6, is KAGVTQTPRYLIKTRGQQVTLSCSPISGHRSVSWYQQTPGQGLQFLFEYFSETQRNKGNFPGRFSGRQFSNSRSEMNVSTLELGDSALYLCASSLVNGGYNSPLHFGNGTRLTVT.

A single count supports this clone. The chain has TRBV2 and TRBJ2-1, with 8 bases matching TRBD1. Per germline, CDR1 SNHLY and CDR2 FYNNEI. After removal of 1 base from V and 11 bases from J, the junction contained 7 bases not matched to a gene. There are 14 residues in the CDR3. The CDR3 spells CASSEGTGSVKQFF. CDR3 bases: TGTGCCAGCAGTGAAGGGACAGGGTCAGTAAAGCAGTTCTTC.

Here the CDR3 reads CASSPPGYNEQFF. CDR3 DNA: TGTGCCAGCAGCCCACCGGGCTACAATGAGCAGTTCTTC. The chain couples TRBV7-9 to TRBJ2-1; D call uncertain. The CDR3 is 13 residues long. Trimming pared 5 bases from V and 3 bases from J, leaving 8 bases between. Per the germline V gene, CDR1 is SEHNR and CDR2 is FQNEAQ (reference sequence).

This chain uses TRBV28 with TRBJ1-6, with D unresolved. There are 18 residues in the CDR3. V lost 4 bases, J lost 3 bases, and 19 bases lay in between. CDR1 MDHEN and CDR2 SYDVKM come from the germline V gene. CDR3 bases: TGTGCCAGCAGTTCCCTGGACGGCGAAATGTACTATAATTCACCCCTCCACTTT. This gives the protein CASSSLDGEMYYNSPLHF.

The V call is TRBV5-1, the J call TRBJ2-7, with D tentatively TRBD1 (6 bases). The V and J ends lost 4 bases and 3 bases respectively, with 17 bases between them. Per germline, CDR1 SGHRS and CDR2 YFSETQ. The CDR3 totals 15 residues. This CDR3 reads CASSQQGDTYYEQYF. The CDR3 DNA is TGCGCCAGCAGCCAGCAAGGGGACACGTACTACGAGCAGTACTTC.

J is TRBJ2-6 and V is TRBV28; 11 nucleotides align to TRBD2. With V trimmed by 4 bases and J by 0 bases, 8 bases remained unmatched. The CDR3 is 19 residues long. The germline V gene has CDR1 MDHEN and CDR2 SYDVKM. The CDR3 is CASSSPGTSGSSGANVLTF. DNA for the CDR3: TGTGCCAGCAGTTCCCCTGGGACTAGCGGAAGCTCTGGGGCCAACGTCCTGACTTTC.

V and J are TRBV29-1 and TRBJ2-1, with D possibly being TRBD1 or TRBD2 (6 bases each). Germline CDR1 SQVTM, CDR2 ANQGSEA. The CDR3 spans 15 residues. Trimming shortened V by 0 bases and J by 12 bases, and 21 bases separated the two germline ends. The CDR3 here is CSVEDPIRGGLLQFF. The CDR3 DNA sequence: TGCAGCGTTGAAGACCCGATTAGAGGGGGGTTGTTGCAGTTCTTC.